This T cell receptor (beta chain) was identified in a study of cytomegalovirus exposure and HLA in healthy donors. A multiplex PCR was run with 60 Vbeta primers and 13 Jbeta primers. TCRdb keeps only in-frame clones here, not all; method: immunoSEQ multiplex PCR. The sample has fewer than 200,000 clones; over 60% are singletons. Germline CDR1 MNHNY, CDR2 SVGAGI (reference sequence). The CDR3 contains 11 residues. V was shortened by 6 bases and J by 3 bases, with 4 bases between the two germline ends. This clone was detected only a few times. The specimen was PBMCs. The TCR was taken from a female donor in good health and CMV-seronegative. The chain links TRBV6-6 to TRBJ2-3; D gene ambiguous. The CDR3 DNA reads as TGTGCCAGCAGAGAGACAGATACGCAGTATTTT. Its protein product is CASRETDTQYF.